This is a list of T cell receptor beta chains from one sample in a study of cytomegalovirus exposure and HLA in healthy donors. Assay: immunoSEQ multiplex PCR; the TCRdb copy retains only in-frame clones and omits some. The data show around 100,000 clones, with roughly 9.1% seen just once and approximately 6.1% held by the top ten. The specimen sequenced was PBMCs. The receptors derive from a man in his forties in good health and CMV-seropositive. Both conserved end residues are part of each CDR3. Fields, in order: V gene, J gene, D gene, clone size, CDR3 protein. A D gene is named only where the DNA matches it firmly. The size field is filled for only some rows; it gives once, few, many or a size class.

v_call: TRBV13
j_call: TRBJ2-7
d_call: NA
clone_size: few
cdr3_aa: CASSIITYEQYF

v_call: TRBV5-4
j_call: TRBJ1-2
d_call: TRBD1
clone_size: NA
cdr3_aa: CASGKGQGRSYTF

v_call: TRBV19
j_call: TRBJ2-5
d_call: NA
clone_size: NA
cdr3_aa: CASSPLPGRGETQYF

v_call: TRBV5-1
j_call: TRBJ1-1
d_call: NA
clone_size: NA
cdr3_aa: CASSFELDTEAFF

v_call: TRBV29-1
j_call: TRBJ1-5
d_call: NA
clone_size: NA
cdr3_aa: CSVSENSNQPQHF

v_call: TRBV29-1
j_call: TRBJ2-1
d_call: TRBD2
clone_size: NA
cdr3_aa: CSVEGTSGSSSYNEQFF

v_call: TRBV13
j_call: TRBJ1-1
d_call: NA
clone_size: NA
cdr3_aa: CASSWGDSRNTEAFF

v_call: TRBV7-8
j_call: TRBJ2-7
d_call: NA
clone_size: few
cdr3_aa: CASSLTLTHYEQYF

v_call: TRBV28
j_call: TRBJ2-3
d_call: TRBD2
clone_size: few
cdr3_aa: CASSRTSGSLTDTQYF

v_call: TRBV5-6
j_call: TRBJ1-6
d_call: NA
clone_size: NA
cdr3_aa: CASSHDSIYSYNSPLHF

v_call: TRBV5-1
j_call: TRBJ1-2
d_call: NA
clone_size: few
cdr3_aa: CASSLAHRPPLDGGYTF

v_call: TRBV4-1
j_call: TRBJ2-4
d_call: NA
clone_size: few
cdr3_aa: CASSQGTSSYIQYF

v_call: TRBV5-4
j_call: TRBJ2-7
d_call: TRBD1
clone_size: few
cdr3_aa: CASSFSQGAREQYF

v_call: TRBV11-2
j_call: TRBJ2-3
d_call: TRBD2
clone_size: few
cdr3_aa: CASSYSGTSGDTQYF

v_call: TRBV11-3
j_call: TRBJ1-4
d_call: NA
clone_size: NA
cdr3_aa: CASSQGQTTNEKLFF

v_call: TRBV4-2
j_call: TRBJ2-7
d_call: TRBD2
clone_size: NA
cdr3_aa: CASSQVVAGNYEQYF

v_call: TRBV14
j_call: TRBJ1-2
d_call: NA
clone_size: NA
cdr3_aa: CASSQREFYGYTF

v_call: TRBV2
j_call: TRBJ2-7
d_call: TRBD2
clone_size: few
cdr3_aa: CASLTLGLSYEQYF

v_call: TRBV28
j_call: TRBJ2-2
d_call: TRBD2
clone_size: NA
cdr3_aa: CASSGHWREITGELFF

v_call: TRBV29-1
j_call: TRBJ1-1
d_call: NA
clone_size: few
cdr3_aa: CSVVVRTNTEAFF

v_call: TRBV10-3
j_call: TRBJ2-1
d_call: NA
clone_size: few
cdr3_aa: CAISSRVTDTFF

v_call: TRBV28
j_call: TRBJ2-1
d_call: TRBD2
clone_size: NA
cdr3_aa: CASSLGLLAGGYNEQFF

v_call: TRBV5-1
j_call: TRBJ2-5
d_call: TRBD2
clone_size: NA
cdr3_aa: CASSPGTSGVGETQYF

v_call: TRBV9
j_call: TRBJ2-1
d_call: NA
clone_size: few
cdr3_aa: CASSAGGGSYNEQFF

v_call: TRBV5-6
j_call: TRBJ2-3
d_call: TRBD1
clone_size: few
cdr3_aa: CASSSRQGAQGGTDTQYF

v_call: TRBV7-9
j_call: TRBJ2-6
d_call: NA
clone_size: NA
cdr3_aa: CASQLEGGLSSGANVLTF

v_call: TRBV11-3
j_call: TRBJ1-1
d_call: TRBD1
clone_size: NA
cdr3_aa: CASSPGAGGVNTEAFF

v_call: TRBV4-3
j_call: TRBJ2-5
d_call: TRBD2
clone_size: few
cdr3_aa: CASSQDGTSGFQETQYF

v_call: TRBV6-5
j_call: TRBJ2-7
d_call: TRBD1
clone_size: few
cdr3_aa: CASSPGGGYEQYF

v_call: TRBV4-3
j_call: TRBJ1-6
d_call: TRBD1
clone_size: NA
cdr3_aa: CASSQGYVGTGERSLHF

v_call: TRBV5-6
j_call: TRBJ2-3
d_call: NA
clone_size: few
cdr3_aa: CASSSTDTQYF

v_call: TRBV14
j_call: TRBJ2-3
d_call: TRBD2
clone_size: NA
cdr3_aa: CASSQEPAGAGGDTQYF

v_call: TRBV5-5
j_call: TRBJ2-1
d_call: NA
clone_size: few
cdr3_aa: CASRMRLDSYNEQFF

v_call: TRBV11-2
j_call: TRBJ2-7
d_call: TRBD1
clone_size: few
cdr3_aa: CASRDRGHEQYF

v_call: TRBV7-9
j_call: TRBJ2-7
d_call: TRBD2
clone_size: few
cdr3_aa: CASELAGGSEQYF

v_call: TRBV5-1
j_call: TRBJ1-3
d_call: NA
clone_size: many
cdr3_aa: CASSLAPGQYGNTIYF

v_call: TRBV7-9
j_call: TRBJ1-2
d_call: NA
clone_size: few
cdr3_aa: CASSLNQMPNYGYTF

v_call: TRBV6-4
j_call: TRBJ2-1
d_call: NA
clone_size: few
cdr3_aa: CASSDRLEANEQFF

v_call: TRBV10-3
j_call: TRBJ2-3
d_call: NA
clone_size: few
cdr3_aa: CAISESRDTQYF

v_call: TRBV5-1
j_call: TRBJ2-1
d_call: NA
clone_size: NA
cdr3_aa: CASSLSVSNEQFF

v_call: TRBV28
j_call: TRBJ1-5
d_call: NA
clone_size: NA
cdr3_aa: CASSSPRRGTIQPQHF

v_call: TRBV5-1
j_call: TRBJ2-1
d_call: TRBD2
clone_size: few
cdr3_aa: CASQIAGAPGDEQFF

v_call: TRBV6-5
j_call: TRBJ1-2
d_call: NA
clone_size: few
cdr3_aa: CASSTGYGYTF

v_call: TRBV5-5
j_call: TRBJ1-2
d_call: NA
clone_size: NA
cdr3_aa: CASSLAVSGYTF

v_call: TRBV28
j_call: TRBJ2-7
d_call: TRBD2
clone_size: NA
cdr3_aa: CASSRILAGSYEQYF

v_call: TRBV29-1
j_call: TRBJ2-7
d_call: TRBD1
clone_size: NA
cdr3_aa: CSATGQGNYEQYF

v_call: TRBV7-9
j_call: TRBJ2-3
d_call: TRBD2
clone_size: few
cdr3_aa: CASTTSGVGNTQYF

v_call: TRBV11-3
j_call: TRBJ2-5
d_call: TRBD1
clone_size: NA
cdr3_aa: CASSPGTGGLNLPETQYF

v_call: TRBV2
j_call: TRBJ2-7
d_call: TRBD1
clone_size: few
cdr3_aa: CASDRDTAYEQYF